This TCR beta chain appears in the sequencing data of a study of identical twins. TCRdb re-called the 5' RACE reads through MiXCR, storing one row per CDR3 protein. The sample holds around 690,000 distinct CDR3 sequences, 21% seen once. These records were also assigned to another study, of T cells expressing NK-cell markers.

The TCR was taken from a woman aged 18-30 years in good health. Sequencing was performed on PBMCs.

CDR3 sequence: CASRNTPWGTEQAFF. In DNA form, the CDR3 reads TGTGCCAGCAGGAACACCCCCTGGGGGACAGAGCAGGCTTTCTTT. The chain combines TRBV27 with TRBJ1-1; the match to TRBD1 covers 7 bases. There are 15 residues in the CDR3. The germline CDR1 and CDR2 sequences are MNHEY and SMNVEV (reference sequence). Trimming took 6 bases from V and 11 from J; bases not matched to a gene: 18.